Shown below are 23 T cell receptor beta chains from a single sample sequenced in a study of Ad26.COV2.S vaccination and SARS-CoV-2 variants (dated by TCRdb to about 2021). The treatment or condition tag for this specimen amounts to: 15 to 20 received Ad26.COV2.S at low or high dose, single or two shots; 5 received placebo; per-sample allocation not given. For vaccine and placebo recipients, the sequenced repertoires came from samples collected on day 63 after the first injection. Libraries were prepared through the immunoSEQ multiplex PCR assay. TCRdb obtained this table from immuneACCESS and retained in-frame rearrangements with V and J assigned. These tables miss some clones; where compared with another copy, unresolved V genes account for less than half of the shortfall, and the remainder is unexplained. The sample records some 340,000 clones, about 86% of which are singletons. Together, the top ten hold 1.5% to 2.5% of the sample.

Sequencing was performed on peripheral blood, taken in a trial of Ad26.COV2.S vaccine versus placebo. The origin of the receptors is a person between 18 and 65 years old who received the Ad26.COV2.S COVID-19 vaccine or a placebo.

This chain links TRBV6-1 with TRBJ2-3; the match to TRBD2 covers 7 bases. This CDR3 has 15 amino acids. V was pared by 2 bases and J by 3 bases, with 5 bases of the junction left unmatched. Germline V gene data show CDR1 as MNHNS and CDR2 as SASEGT. The CDR3 here is CASSERGSGTDTQYF. DNA for the CDR3: TGTGCCAGCAGTGAACGGGGTAGCGGGACAGATACGCAGTATTTT.

V usage is TRBV3-1 (or the pseudogene TRBV3-2) and J usage is TRBJ1-2; no firm D call. This CDR3 is 16 amino acids long. In germline, CDR1 is LGHDT, CDR2 YNNKEL (reference sequence). Trimming cost V 0 bases and J 8 bases, with 19 bases left between them. The CDR3 DNA sequence: TGTGCCAGCAGCCAAGATCTGCGAACCGACGGATGGGGCTACACCTTC. It specifies CASSQDLRTDGWGYTF.

This rearrangement joins TRBV4-2 to TRBJ2-2, with 12 bases fitting TRBD2. V shed 1 base, J shed 4 bases, and the junction held 4 bases outside the gene matches. This CDR3 spans 17 amino acids. Germline CDR1 LGHNA, CDR2 YNFKEQ. For the CDR3, the DNA is TGTGCCAGCAGCCAAGTGGGACTAGCGGGCGTCACCGGGGAGCTGTTTTTT. This codes for CASSQVGLAGVTGELFF.

This sequence joins TRBV7-6 and TRBJ1-1; D gene ambiguous. Between the trimmed V and J ends, which lost 5 bases and 4 bases, there was a span of 14 bases. The CDR3 covers 14 residues. The germline V gene encodes CDR1 SGHVS and CDR2 FNYEAQ. CDR3 nucleotides: TGTGCCAGCAGCCTAGGACCCGGGAGCACTGAAGCTTTCTTT. This sequence encodes CASSLGPGSTEAFF.

The rearrangement links TRBV18 to TRBJ1-5; 7 bases line up with TRBD1. Germline trimming cut 3 bases from V and 4 bases from J; bases unmatched to any gene: 12. The CDR3 has 17 residues. The germline CDR1 and CDR2 sequences are KGHSH and LQKENI. The CDR3 sequence: CASSPPTGLGPNQPQHF. The CDR3 region has the DNA TGTGCCAGCTCACCCCCGACAGGGTTGGGCCCTAATCAGCCCCAGCATTTT. The full variable domain, with the rest looked up from reference TRBV18 and TRBJ1-5, is NAGVMQNPRHLVRRRGQEARLRCSPMKGHSHVYWYRQLPEEGLKFMVYLQKENIIDESGMPKERFSAEFPKEGPSILRIQQVVRGDSAAYFCASSPPTGLGPNQPQHFGDGTRLSIL.

The V call is TRBV20-1, the J call TRBJ1-1; the D gene is possibly TRBD1 (6 bases). The CDR3 runs 11 residues. Looked up from germline, CDR1 is DFQATT and CDR2 is SNEGSKA (reference sequence). The V and J ends lost 3 bases and 11 bases respectively, with 13 bases between them. CDR3 bases: TGCAGTGCTAGTACAGGGTTCCTGGCTTTCTTT. Protein product: CSASTGFLAFF.

The chain combines TRBV6-5 with TRBJ2-1, with D maybe TRBD1 (6 bases). V was cut by 5 bases and J by 2 bases, with 10 bases left in between. CDR1 is MNHEY and CDR2 is SVGAGI in the germline V gene. The length of the CDR3 is 14 residues. CDR3 DNA sequence: TGTGCCAGCAGTCAGGGGAGACCCTACAATGAGCAGTTCTTC. It yields the protein CASSQGRPYNEQFF.

This chain joins TRBV12-5 and TRBJ2-7; either TRBD1 or TRBD2 may fit D (5 bases each). The CDR3 covers 14 residues. Trimming stripped 7 bases from V and 7 bases from J, with 20 bases between. Germline loops: CDR1 LGHNT, CDR2 FRNRAP. This chain's CDR3 is CASAPSGTSKEQYF. The DNA of the CDR3 is TGTGCTAGTGCCCCATCCGGGACCTCGAAAGAGCAGTACTTC.

This clone was seen just once. The J gene is TRBJ2-3, the V gene TRBV3-1 (or the pseudogene TRBV3-2); either TRBD1 or TRBD2 may fit D (5 bases each). The ends were cut back, 0 bases at V and 2 bases at J, with 9 bases in the middle. Germline V CDR1 and CDR2: LGHDT, YNNKEL (reference sequence). CDR3 length: 15 amino acids. The CDR3 here is CASSQEPGTTDTQYF. CDR3 coding DNA: TGTGCCAGCAGCCAAGAGCCGGGGACCACAGATACGCAGTATTTT.

The sample holds a few counts of this clone. The chain recombines TRBV10-3 with TRBJ2-1; possibly TRBD2 for D (6 bases). Germline V lookup: CDR1 ENHRY, CDR2 SYGVKD. Deletions cut 3 bases from V and 6 bases from J, with 24 bases between. This CDR3 region has 18 residues. The CDR3 nucleotides read TGTGCCATCAGTGACCCGAGGACTACGGGGTTCGTGGGCAATGAGCAGTTCTTC. Residues: CAISDPRTTGFVGNEQFF.

V and J are TRBV5-1 and TRBJ1-1; D is undetermined. The CDR3 sequence is 16 residues long. CDR1 SGHRS and CDR2 YFSETQ come from the germline V gene. Trimming cost V 3 bases and J 1 base, with 16 bases left between them. CDR3 DNA sequence: TGCGCCAGCAGCTCTCAGCATGGCGGGAGGAACACTGAAGCTTTCTTT. This gives the protein CASSSQHGGRNTEAFF. The full variable domain, completed using reference TRBV5-1 and TRBJ1-1, is KAGVTQTPRYLIKTRGQQVTLSCSPISGHRSVSWYQQTPGQGLQFLFEYFSETQRNKGNFPGRFSGRQFSNSRSEMNVSTLELGDSALYLCASSSQHGGRNTEAFFGQGTRLTVV.

This rearrangement joins TRBV5-1 to TRBJ2-2; 8 nucleotides align to TRBD2. From germline, CDR1 is SGHRS and CDR2 YFSETQ. With 0 bases clipped from V and 4 bases from J, the junction kept 2 bases outside the gene matches. CDR3 length: 15 residues. The CDR3 DNA reads TGCGCCAGCAGCTTGGTTAGCGGGGCCACCGGGGAGCTGTTTTTT. Its translation is CASSLVSGATGELFF.

This sequence joins TRBV6-2 or TRBV6-3 and TRBJ1-5; D not resolved. V lost 5 bases, J lost 6 bases, and 11 bases lay in between. This CDR3 is built from 13 residues. Per germline, CDR1 MNHEY and CDR2 SVGEGT. CDR3 residues: CASSKWTGQPQHF. The CDR3 coding sequence is TGTGCCAGCAGTAAATGGACGGGTCAGCCCCAGCATTTT.

This chain links TRBV5-1 with TRBJ2-1, with 9 bases matching TRBD2. CDR1 and CDR2 (germline): SGHRS, YFSETQ. Trimming at V came to 5 bases and at J to 8 bases, leaving 14 bases not matched to a gene. This CDR3 contains 16 residues. The CDR3, as DNA: TGCGCCAGCAGTCAGCGAGTTGGCGGGGGGGCCTATGAGCAGTTCTTC. Translation gives CASSQRVGGGAYEQFF.

The chain recombines TRBV9 with TRBJ1-5, with a weak D call TRBD1 (6 bases). V gave up 0 bases and J gave up 7 bases, with 14 bases separating them. Germline lookup yields CDR1 SGDLS and CDR2 YYNGEE. The length of the CDR3 is 15 residues. For the CDR3, the DNA is TGTGCCAGCAGCGTAGACGGACAGTTGGGGCAGCCCCAGCATTTT. Protein: CASSVDGQLGQPQHF. Complete variable domain (other parts from reference TRBV9 and TRBJ1-5): DSGVTQTPKHLITATGQRVTLRCSPRSGDLSVYWYQQSLDQGLQFLIQYYNGEERAKGNILERFSAQQFPDLHSELNLSSLELGDSALYFCASSVDGQLGQPQHFGDGTRLSIL.

The chain has TRBV5-1 and TRBJ2-7, with unresolved D. This CDR3 spans 13 amino acids. CDR1 and CDR2 from the germline V gene are SGHRS and YFSETQ. Trimming pared 4 bases from V and 7 bases from J, leaving 15 bases between. CDR3 bases: TGCGCCAGCAGCCCCTGGGGATCCCGGGAGCAGTACTTC. This encodes CASSPWGSREQYF.

This clone has just one count. The J gene is TRBJ1-1, the V gene TRBV7-2; D unclear. The germline V gene has CDR1 SGHTA and CDR2 FQGNSA. There are 12 residues in the CDR3. Trimming pared 4 bases from V and 7 bases from J, leaving 10 bases between. The CDR3 DNA sequence: TGTGCCAGCAGCTATACATTGGTTGAAGCTTTCTTT. This codes for CASSYTLVEAFF.

The CDR3 sequence: CSVGDRAGEFF. Written as DNA, the CDR3 is TGCAGCGTTGGGGACAGGGCCGGGGAGTTCTTC. The chain uses TRBV29-1 and TRBJ2-1; TRBD1 aligns across 9 bases. Germline V gives CDR1 SQVTM, CDR2 ANQGSEA. The V and J ends lost 4 bases and 14 bases, in that order; junction bases with no gene match: 6. This CDR3 has 11 amino acids.

The chain uses TRBV3-1 (or the pseudogene TRBV3-2) and TRBJ1-2; D remains unclear. This CDR3 region has 14 residues. Trimming pared 0 bases from V and 4 bases from J, leaving 9 bases between. Germline V gene data show CDR1 as LGHDT and CDR2 as YNNKEL (reference sequence). Here the CDR3 DNA reads TGTGCCAGCAGCCAAGAGGACTTCCCCTATGGCTACACCTTC. It yields the protein CASSQEDFPYGYTF.

The chain joins TRBV7-2 to TRBJ2-7; D is perhaps TRBD2 (8 bases). This CDR3 comprises 15 residues. V lost 3 bases to trimming and J lost 2 bases, with 14 bases between them. CDR1 and CDR2 from the germline V gene are SGHTA and FQGNSA. CDR3 residues: CASSFSGDRPYEQYF. In DNA, the CDR3 is TGTGCCAGCAGCTTTAGCGGGGACAGACCCTACGAGCAGTACTTC.

This clone has a handful of counts. CDR3 sequence: CASSITGTGVGNTIYF. DNA of the CDR3: TGCGCCAGCAGCATAACCGGGACAGGGGTTGGAAACACCATATATTTT. The chain combines TRBV5-1 with TRBJ1-3; 10 bases line up with TRBD1. Germline CDR1 SGHRS, CDR2 YFSETQ. The CDR3 consists of 16 residues. V shed 4 bases, J shed 3 bases, and the junction held 7 bases outside the gene matches.

The chain carries TRBV24-1 and TRBJ2-3; 10 nucleotides align to TRBD1. The trim removed 7 bases at V and 4 bases at J, leaving 7 bases unmatched. The germline CDR1 and CDR2 sequences are KGHDR and SFDVKD. The CDR3 runs 15 residues. Written as DNA, the CDR3 is TGTGCCACCAGCCTCGGGGACAGGGGTGCAGATACGCAGTATTTT. Its translation: CATSLGDRGADTQYF.

The genes are TRBV18 and TRBJ1-1; the D gene is possibly TRBD1 (6 bases). V was trimmed by 6 bases and J by 5 bases, leaving 22 bases between them. CDR3 length: 16 residues. Germline loops: CDR1 KGHSH, CDR2 LQKENI. CDR3 residues: CASSGDRRARRTEAFF. The CDR3 region has the DNA TGTGCCAGCTCCGGTGACAGGAGGGCAAGAAGAACTGAAGCTTTCTTT. Based on the CDR3 plus reference TRBV18 and TRBJ1-1, the full variable domain is NAGVMQNPRHLVRRRGQEARLRCSPMKGHSHVYWYRQLPEEGLKFMVYLQKENIIDESGMPKERFSAEFPKEGPSILRIQQVVRGDSAAYFCASSGDRRARRTEAFFGQGTRLTVV.